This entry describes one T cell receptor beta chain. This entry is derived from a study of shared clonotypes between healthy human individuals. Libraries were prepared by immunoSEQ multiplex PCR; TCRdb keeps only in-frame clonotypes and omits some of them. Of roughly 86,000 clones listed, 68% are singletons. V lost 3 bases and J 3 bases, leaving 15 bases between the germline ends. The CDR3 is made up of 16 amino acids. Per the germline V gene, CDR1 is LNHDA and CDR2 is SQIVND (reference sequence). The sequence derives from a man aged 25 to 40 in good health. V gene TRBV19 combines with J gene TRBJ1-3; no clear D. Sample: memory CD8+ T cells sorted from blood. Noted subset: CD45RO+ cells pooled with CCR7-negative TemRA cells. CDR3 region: CASSIGSAGLGNTIYF. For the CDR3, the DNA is TGTGCCAGTAGTATTGGCAGTGCCGGGCTTGGAAACACCATATATTTT.